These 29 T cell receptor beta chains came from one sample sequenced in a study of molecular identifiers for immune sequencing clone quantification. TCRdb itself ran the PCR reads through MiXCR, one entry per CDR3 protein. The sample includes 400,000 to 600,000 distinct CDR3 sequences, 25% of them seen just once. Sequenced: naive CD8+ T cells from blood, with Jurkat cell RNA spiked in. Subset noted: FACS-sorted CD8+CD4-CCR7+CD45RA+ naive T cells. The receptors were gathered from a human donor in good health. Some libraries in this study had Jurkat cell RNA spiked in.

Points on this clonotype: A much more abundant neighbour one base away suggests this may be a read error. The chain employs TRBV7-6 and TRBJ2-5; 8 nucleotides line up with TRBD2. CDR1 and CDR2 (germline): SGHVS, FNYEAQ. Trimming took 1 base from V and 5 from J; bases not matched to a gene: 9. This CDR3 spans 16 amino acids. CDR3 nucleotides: TGTGCCAGCAGCTTAGAGGGCGGGGGGATGGAGGAGACCCAGTACTTC. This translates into CASSLEGGGMEETQYF.

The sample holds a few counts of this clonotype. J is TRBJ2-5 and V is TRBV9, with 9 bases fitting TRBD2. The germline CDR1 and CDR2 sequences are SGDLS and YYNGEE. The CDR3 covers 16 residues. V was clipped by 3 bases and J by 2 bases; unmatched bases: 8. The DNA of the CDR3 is TGTGCCAGCAGCGCAGAGACTAGCGGAGCGCAAGAGACCCAGTACTTC. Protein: CASSAETSGAQETQYF. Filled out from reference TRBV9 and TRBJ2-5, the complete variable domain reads DSGVTQTPKHLITATGQRVTLRCSPRSGDLSVYWYQQSLDQGLQFLIQYYNGEERAKGNILERFSAQQFPDLHSELNLSSLELGDSALYFCASSAETSGAQETQYFGPGTRLLVL.

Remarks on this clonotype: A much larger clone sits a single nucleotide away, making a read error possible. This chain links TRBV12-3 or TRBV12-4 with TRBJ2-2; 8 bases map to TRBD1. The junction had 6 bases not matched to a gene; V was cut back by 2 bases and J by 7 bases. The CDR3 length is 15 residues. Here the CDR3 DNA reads TGTGCCAGCAGTTTAAGGACAGGGTTGATCGGGGAGCTGTTTTTT. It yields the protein CASSLRTGLIGELFF.

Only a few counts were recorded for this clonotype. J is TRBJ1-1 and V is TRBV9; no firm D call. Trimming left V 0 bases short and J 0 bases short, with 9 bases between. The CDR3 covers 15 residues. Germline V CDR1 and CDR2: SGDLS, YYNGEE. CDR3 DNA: TGTGCCAGCAGCGTAGTGCTCCCCATGAACACTGAAGCTTTCTTT. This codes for CASSVVLPMNTEAFF.

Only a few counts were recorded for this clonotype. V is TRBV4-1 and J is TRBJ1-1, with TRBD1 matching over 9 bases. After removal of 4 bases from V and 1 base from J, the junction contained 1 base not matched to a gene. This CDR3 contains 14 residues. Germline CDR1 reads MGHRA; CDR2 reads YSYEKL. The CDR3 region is CASSRTGANTEAFF. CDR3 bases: TGCGCCAGCAGCCGGACAGGGGCGAACACTGAAGCTTTCTTT.

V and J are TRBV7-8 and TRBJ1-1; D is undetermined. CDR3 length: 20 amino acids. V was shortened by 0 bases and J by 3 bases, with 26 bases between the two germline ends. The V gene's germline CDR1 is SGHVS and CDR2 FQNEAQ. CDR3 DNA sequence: TGTGCCAGCAGCTTAGCGACCCCCCTGAACCACCGGGGAGAGGACACTGAAGCTTTCTTT. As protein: CASSLATPLNHRGEDTEAFF.

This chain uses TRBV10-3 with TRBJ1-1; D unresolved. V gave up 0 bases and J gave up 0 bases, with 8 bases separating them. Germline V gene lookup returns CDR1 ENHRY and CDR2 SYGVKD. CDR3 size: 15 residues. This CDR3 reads CAISESNRMNTEAFF. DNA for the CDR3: TGTGCCATCAGTGAGTCGAACCGAATGAACACTGAAGCTTTCTTT.

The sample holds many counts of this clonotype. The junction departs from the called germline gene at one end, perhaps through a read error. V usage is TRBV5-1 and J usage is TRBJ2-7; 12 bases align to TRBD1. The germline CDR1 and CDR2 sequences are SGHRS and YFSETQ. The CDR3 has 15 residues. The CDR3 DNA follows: TGTGCCAGCAGTCTGGGACAGGGGGCCTCCTACGAGCAGTACTTC. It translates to CASSLGQGASYEQYF.

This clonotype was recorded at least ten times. As DNA, the CDR3 is TGTGCCAGCAGCTTGCGCCAGGAGGATCTAATGAACACTGAAGCTTTCTTT. This gives the protein CASSLRQEDLMNTEAFF. The chain employs TRBV7-9 and TRBJ1-1, with D unresolved. CDR3 length: 17 amino acids. Germline V lookup: CDR1 SEHNR, CDR2 FQNEAQ (reference sequence). V gave up 3 bases and J gave up 0 bases, with 17 bases separating them.

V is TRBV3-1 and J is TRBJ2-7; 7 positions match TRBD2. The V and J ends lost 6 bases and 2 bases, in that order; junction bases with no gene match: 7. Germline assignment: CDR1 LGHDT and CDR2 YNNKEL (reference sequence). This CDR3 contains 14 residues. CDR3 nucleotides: TGTGCCAGCAGTCCGCAGCGGGGACCCTACGAGCAGTACTTC. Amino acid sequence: CASSPQRGPYEQYF.

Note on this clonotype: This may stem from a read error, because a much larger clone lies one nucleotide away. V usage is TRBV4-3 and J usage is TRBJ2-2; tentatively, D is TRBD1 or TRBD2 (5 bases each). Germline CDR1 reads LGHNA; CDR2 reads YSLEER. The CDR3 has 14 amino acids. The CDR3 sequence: CASSHLANTGALFF. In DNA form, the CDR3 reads TGCGCCAGCAGCCATTTAGCGAACACCGGGGCGCTGTTTTTT.

CDR3 DNA sequence: TGTGCCAGCAGTGAAGCAACTAGCGGGTACCAAGAGACCCAGTACTTC. Protein sequence: CASSEATSGYQETQYF. J is TRBJ2-5 and V is TRBV2; 9 bases map to TRBD2. This CDR3 is built from 16 residues. Looked up from germline, CDR1 is SNHLY and CDR2 is FYNNEI. The trim removed 0 bases at V and 0 bases at J, leaving 2 bases unmatched. Variable domain in full (rest from reference TRBV2 and TRBJ2-5): EPEVTQTPSHQVTQMGQEVILRCVPISNHLYFYWYRQILGQKVEFLVSFYNNEISEKSEIFDDQFSVERPDGSNFTLKIRSTKLEDSAMYFCASSEATSGYQETQYFGPGTRLLVL.

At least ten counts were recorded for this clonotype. The CDR3 sequence: CASRDTGDSNQPQHF. DNA of the CDR3: TGTGCCAGCAGGGACACAGGGGATAGCAATCAGCCCCAGCATTTT. This chain uses TRBV6-5 with TRBJ1-5; 7 bases agree with TRBD1. Losses at the gene ends were 6 bases for V and 0 bases for J; bases not matched to a gene: 5. The CDR3 has 15 amino acids. CDR1 and CDR2 from the germline V gene are MNHEY and SVGAGI.

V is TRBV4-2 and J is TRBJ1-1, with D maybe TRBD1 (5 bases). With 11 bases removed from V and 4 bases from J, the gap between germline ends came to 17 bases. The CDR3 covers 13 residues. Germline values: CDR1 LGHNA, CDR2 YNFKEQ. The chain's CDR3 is CADSQGDGTEAFF. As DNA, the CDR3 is TGTGCCGACAGCCAAGGGGACGGCACTGAAGCTTTCTTT.

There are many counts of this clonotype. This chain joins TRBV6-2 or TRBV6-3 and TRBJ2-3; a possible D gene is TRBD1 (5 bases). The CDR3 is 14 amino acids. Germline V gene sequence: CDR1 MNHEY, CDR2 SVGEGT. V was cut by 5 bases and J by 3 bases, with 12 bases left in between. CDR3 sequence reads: CASSPQGTTDTQYF. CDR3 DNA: TGTGCCAGCAGTCCTCAGGGCACAACAGATACGCAGTATTTT.

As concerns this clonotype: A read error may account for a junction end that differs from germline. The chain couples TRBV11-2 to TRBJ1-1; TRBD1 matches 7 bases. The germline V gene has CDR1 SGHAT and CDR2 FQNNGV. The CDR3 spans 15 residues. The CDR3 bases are TGTGCCAGCAGCCCAGGGACAGCCGGGAACTCTGAAGCTTTCTTT. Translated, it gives CASSPGTAGNSEAFF.

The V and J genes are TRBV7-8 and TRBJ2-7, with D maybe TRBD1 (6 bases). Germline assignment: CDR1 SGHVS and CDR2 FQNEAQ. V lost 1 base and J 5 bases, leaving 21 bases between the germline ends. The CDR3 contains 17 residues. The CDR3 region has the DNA TGTGCCAGCAGCTTAGAGGGACAACAGAGGGCTTTCCACGAGCAGTACTTC. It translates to CASSLEGQQRAFHEQYF.

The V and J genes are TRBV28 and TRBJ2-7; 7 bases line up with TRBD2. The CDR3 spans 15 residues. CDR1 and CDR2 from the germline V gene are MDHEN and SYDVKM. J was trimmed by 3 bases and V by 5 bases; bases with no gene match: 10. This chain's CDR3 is CASSTVASGDYEQYF. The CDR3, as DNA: TGTGCCAGCAGTACCGTAGCTAGCGGAGACTACGAGCAGTACTTC.

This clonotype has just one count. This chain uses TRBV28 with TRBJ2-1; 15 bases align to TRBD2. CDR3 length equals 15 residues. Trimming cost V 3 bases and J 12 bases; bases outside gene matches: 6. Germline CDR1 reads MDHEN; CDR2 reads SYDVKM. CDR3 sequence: CASSLGTSGRMSQFF. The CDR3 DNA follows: TGTGCCAGCAGTTTGGGGACTAGCGGGAGGATGTCGCAGTTCTTC.

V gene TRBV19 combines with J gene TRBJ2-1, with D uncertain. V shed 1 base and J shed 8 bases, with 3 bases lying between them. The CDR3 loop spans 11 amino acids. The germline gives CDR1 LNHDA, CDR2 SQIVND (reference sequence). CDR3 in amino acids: CASSIGHEQFF. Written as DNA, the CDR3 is TGTGCCAGTAGTATAGGTCATGAGCAGTTCTTC.

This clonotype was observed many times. The CDR3 protein is CSLSGTSGSWEQFF. The CDR3 DNA reads as TGCAGCCTCTCCGGGACTAGCGGGAGTTGGGAGCAGTTCTTC. The chain recombines TRBV29-1 with TRBJ2-1; 14 bases line up with TRBD2. The CDR3 runs 14 residues. Germline V gene data show CDR1 as SQVTM and CDR2 as ANQGSEA. V shed 8 bases, J shed 10 bases, and the junction held 10 bases outside the gene matches.

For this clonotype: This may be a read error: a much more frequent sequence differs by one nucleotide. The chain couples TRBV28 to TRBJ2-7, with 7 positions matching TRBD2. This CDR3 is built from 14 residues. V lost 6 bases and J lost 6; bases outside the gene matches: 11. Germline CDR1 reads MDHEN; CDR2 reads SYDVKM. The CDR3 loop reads CASSLAVGPGEQYF. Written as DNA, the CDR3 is TGTGCCAGCAGCCTAGCGGTAGGGCCCGGCGAGCAGTACTTC.

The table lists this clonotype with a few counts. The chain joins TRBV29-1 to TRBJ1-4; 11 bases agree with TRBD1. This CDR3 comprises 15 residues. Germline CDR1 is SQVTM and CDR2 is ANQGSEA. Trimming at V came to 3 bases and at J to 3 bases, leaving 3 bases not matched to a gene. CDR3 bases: TGCAGCGTTGAGGACAGGGGGCAATCTAATGAAAAACTGTTTTTT. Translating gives CSVEDRGQSNEKLFF.

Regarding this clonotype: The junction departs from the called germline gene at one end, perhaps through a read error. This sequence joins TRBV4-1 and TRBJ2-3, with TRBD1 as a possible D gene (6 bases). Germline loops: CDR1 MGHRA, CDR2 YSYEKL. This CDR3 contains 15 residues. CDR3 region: CARSLKLGHSDTQYF. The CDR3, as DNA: TGCGCCAGAAGCCTCAAGTTGGGACACTCAGATACGCAGTATTTT.

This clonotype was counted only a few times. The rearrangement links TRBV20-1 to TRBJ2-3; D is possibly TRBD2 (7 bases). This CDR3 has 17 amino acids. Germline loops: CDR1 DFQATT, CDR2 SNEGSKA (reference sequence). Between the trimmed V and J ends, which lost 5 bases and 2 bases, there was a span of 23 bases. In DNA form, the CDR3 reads TGCAGTGCTGAGGATGAGGGGAGGGGGAGGGTCACAGATACGCAGTATTTT. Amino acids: CSAEDEGRGRVTDTQYF.

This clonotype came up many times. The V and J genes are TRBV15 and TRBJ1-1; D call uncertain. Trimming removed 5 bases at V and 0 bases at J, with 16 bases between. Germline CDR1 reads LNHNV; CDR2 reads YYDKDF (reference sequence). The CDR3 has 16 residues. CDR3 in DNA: TGTGCCACCAGCCGCGGAGGTCAGTATTTGAACACTGAAGCTTTCTTT. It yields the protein CATSRGGQYLNTEAFF.

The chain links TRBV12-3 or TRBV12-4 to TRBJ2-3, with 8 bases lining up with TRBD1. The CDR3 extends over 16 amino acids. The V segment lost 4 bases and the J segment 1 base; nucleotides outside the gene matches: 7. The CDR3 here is CASSSHSGQGTDTQYF. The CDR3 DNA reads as TGTGCCAGCAGTTCGCACTCGGGACAGGGCACAGATACGCAGTATTTT.

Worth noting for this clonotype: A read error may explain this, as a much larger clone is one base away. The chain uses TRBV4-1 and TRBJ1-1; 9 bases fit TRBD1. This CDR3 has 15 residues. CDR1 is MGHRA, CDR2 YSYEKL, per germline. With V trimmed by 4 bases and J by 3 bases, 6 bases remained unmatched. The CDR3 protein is CASSPGQGTHTEAFF. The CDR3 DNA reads TGCGCCAGCAGCCCGGGACAGGGAACGCACACTGAAGCTTTCTTT.

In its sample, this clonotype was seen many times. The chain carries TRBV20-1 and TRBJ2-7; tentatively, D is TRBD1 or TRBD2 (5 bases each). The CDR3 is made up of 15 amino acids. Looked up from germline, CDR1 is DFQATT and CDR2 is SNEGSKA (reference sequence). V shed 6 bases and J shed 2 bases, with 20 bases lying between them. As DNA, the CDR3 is TGCAGTGCCAGACTCAAGGGGCGGGTTGCCTACGAGCAGTACTTC. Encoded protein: CSARLKGRVAYEQYF.